Here is one T cell receptor (beta chain) with its context. The data belong to a study of blood T cell repertoires in COVID-19. Across the study: Sources were T cells, B-cell-depleted T cells, or PBMCs; the material itself was cDNA or gDNA.

Original data processing: Cell counts per sample came from amplifying reference gene primers. Repertoires were generated with immunoSEQ multiplex PCR, while TCRdb's copy carries only in-frame clones and drops some. From that table come the V and J calls and clone size; the DNA was used to work out D and trimming. The sample yields under 300,000 clones, around 86% seen once. This CDR3 is built from 18 residues. J lost 4 bases, V lost 5 bases, and 15 bases had no gene match. Germline loops: CDR1 ENHRY, CDR2 SYGVKD. The rearrangement joins TRBV10-3 to TRBJ1-3, with TRBD1 matching over 9 bases. Sequencing used peripheral blood. The clonotype comes from a man aged 25 to 40 who had recovered from COVID-19. CDR3 in DNA: TGTGCCATCAGTAAAAACCCAAACAGGGGGCGACAGGGAAACACCATATATTTT. It translates to CAISKNPNRGRQGNTIYF.